Listed below are T cell receptor beta chains from one sample, sequenced in a study of CD8+CD57+ T cells in acquired aplastic anemia. MiXCR, run by TCRdb on the reads, gives a single entry per CDR3 protein. The sample contains hundreds of thousands of distinct CDR3 sequences, approximately 57% of which appear only once. The sample taken for sequencing was sorted CD4+, CD8+, or CD8+CD57+ T cells (not recorded which) from PBMCs. The receptors originated from a human donor with severe aplastic anemia or a healthy control (not recorded which). The CDR3 runs from the conserved cysteine through the conserved F or W. D genes are given only for firm matches. Size is stated for part of the rows, as once, few or many counts, or as a class when the clone is expanded.

CDR3aa: CASSLAGIKAYEQYF
CDR3nt: TGTGCCAGCAGCTTAGCGGGAATTAAGGCCTACGAGCAGTACTTC
j_gene: TRBJ2-7
d_gene: .
abundance: .
v_gene: TRBV7-2

CDR3aa: CAISEYLSQGTDTQYF
CDR3nt: TGTGCCATCAGTGAGTACCTGTCTCAGGGCACAGATACGCAGTATTTT
j_gene: TRBJ2-3
d_gene: .
abundance: .
v_gene: TRBV10-3

CDR3aa: CASSGHEQEALMAFF
CDR3nt: TGTGCCAGCAGTGGTCACGAACAGGAGGCACTGATGGCTTTCTTT
j_gene: TRBJ1-1
d_gene: .
abundance: .
v_gene: TRBV2

CDR3aa: CASSTRQGGTEAFF
CDR3nt: TGTGCCAGCAGTACCCGACAGGGAGGCACTGAAGCTTTCTTT
j_gene: TRBJ1-1
d_gene: TRBD1
abundance: .
v_gene: TRBV12-3/TRBV12-4

CDR3aa: CASSRGPGRLQYF
CDR3nt: TGTGCCAGCAGTCGCGGACCAGGGCGACTTCAGTACTTC
j_gene: TRBJ2-7
d_gene: .
abundance: many
v_gene: TRBV6-5

CDR3aa: CAIRDREVDEQYF
CDR3nt: TGTGCCATCCGGGACAGGGAAGTGGACGAGCAGTACTTC
j_gene: TRBJ2-7
d_gene: TRBD1
abundance: many
v_gene: TRBV10-3

CDR3aa: CASSYSGTTGELFF
CDR3nt: TGTGCCAGCAGTTACTCAGGGACCACCGGGGAGCTGTTTTTT
j_gene: TRBJ2-2
d_gene: .
abundance: many
v_gene: TRBV6-6

CDR3aa: CSVEEGRSMIKGYTF
CDR3nt: TGCAGCGTCGAGGAGGGCCGATCCATGATCAAGGGCTACACCTTC
j_gene: TRBJ1-2
d_gene: .
abundance: .
v_gene: TRBV29-1

CDR3aa: CSAYSSAVSYEQYF
CDR3nt: TGCAGTGCCTACTCGTCGGCTGTTTCCTACGAGCAGTACTTC
j_gene: TRBJ2-7
d_gene: .
abundance: few
v_gene: TRBV20-1

CDR3aa: CSAGLRDRGLDEQYF
CDR3nt: TGCAGTGCTGGCTTACGGGACAGGGGGCTGGACGAGCAGTACTTC
j_gene: TRBJ2-7
d_gene: TRBD1
abundance: .
v_gene: TRBV20-1

CDR3aa: CATSTSTGSEKLFF
CDR3nt: TGTGCCACCTCCACCAGTACAGGGAGTGAAAAACTGTTTTTT
j_gene: TRBJ1-4
d_gene: .
abundance: few
v_gene: TRBV28

CDR3aa: CASVSEGAGEKLFF
CDR3nt: TGTGCTAGTGTGAGTGAGGGGGCAGGTGAAAAACTGTTTTTT
j_gene: TRBJ1-4
d_gene: TRBD1
abundance: .
v_gene: TRBV12-5

CDR3aa: CASRGTGGNSPLHF
CDR3nt: TGTGCCAGCAGGGGAACAGGGGGTAATTCACCCCTCCACTTT
j_gene: TRBJ1-6
d_gene: TRBD1
abundance: many
v_gene: TRBV6-5

CDR3aa: CASGGRDQETQYF
CDR3nt: TGTGCCAGCGGGGGCCGTGACCAAGAGACCCAGTACTTC
j_gene: TRBJ2-5
d_gene: .
abundance: .
v_gene: TRBV2

CDR3aa: CASSGQYNTGELFF
CDR3nt: TGCGCCAGCAGTGGACAGTATAACACCGGGGAGCTGTTTTTT
j_gene: TRBJ2-2
d_gene: .
abundance: .
v_gene: TRBV10-1

CDR3aa: CATSRSEGTYNSPLHF
CDR3nt: TGTGCCACCAGCAGGAGTGAGGGAACCTACAATTCACCCCTCCACTTT
j_gene: TRBJ1-6
d_gene: .
abundance: .
v_gene: TRBV15

CDR3aa: CASSPVSVNSPLHF
CDR3nt: TGTGCCAGCAGTCCAGTTTCGGTTAATTCACCCCTCCACTTT
j_gene: TRBJ1-6
d_gene: .
abundance: many
v_gene: TRBV28

CDR3aa: CASNLSGQGATEAFF
CDR3nt: TGTGCCAGTAACCTCAGCGGGCAGGGGGCCACTGAAGCTTTCTTT
j_gene: TRBJ1-1
d_gene: TRBD1
abundance: once
v_gene: TRBV7-3

CDR3aa: CATSRDYQPQHF
CDR3nt: TGTGCCACCAGCAGAGATTATCAGCCCCAGCATTTT
j_gene: TRBJ1-5
d_gene: .
abundance: .
v_gene: TRBV15

CDR3aa: CASSAGQGTLKLFF
CDR3nt: TGCGCCAGCAGCGCGGGACAGGGGACCTTAAAACTGTTTTTT
j_gene: TRBJ1-4
d_gene: TRBD1
abundance: many
v_gene: TRBV10-2

CDR3aa: CASSSVGMQETQYF
CDR3nt: TGTGCCAGCAGCTCGGTAGGGATGCAGGAGACCCAGTACTTC
j_gene: TRBJ2-5
d_gene: .
abundance: .
v_gene: TRBV7-9

CDR3aa: CASSLWAAGDTQYF
CDR3nt: TGTGCCAGCAGCTTGTGGGCAGCCGGAGATACGCAGTATTTT
j_gene: TRBJ2-3
d_gene: .
abundance: few
v_gene: TRBV7-9

CDR3aa: CSASQAQAYNEQFF
CDR3nt: TGCAGTGCTAGCCAGGCGCAAGCCTACAATGAGCAGTTCTTC
j_gene: TRBJ2-1
d_gene: .
abundance: .
v_gene: TRBV20-1

CDR3aa: CASSADTYSNQPQHF
CDR3nt: TGTGCCAGCAGCGCGGACACGTATAGCAATCAGCCCCAGCATTTT
j_gene: TRBJ1-5
d_gene: .
abundance: .
v_gene: TRBV2